The T cell receptor (beta chain) described here comes from a study of T cell responses to AZD1222 COVID-19 vaccine (dated by TCRdb to 2020 to 2022). In terms of the full investigation: A total of just over 230 trial participants underwent TCR sequencing, of whom more than 200 had received two doses of AZD1222 and roughly 26 had received two doses of the MenACWY control vaccine. Enrollment into the trials was organized by age into subgroups of 18-55, 56-69 and 70-plus years, and those subgroups contained approximately 160, 26 and 62 TCR-sequenced participants, respectively. Results the study describes overall, beyond this receptor: Conclusions about previously exposed vaccinees were limited because only a handful of AZD1222 recipients were SARS-CoV-2 seropositive at baseline. The 56-69-year group was small, and its depth increase did not reach significance, likely because of low power. After two AZD1222 doses, both the breadth and the depth of spike-specific TCRs were significantly higher than at day 0 and than in MenACWY recipients. CD4 TCRs associated with the vaccine covered the entire spike protein, and the dominant responses were in regions 160-218 and 743-854. Participants were mostly white British, with more females than males. The authors suggested clonal diversity may have been underestimated. Reportedly, close to half of the unique spike-specific TCRs recognized epitopes lying outside the regions that are mutated in the B.1.351 and B.1.1.7 variants. No day 14 peak-response samples were available, so repertoires were characterized only after the peak T cell response.

The meaning of the sample's time point label: about 28 days (+/-7) after the second vaccine dose. AZD1222 recipients given second doses at about 4 weeks or at about 12 weeks were pooled, since spike-specific TCR depth and breadth were not found to differ between the two schedules. The vaccinee samples were drawn from two UK trials, COV001 and COV002, one of which was a single-blind randomized controlled phase 2/3 trial testing AZD1222 (ChAdOx1 nCoV-19) in healthy adults. Trial participant PBMC samples were collected at day 0 and day 28 after the second dose for TCRbeta chain sequencing. As for this clone: Its antigen is currently not known. One base away there is no much larger clone; base qualities are not given.

The germline V gene (reference sequence) specifies WNHNN as CDR1 and SYGVQD as CDR2. The CDR3 goes from the cysteine to the phenylalanine over 14 residues. Just the 42-base CDR3 DNA is kept, in frame starting at base 1. The V end loses 7 bases and the J end loses 5 bases, and a stretch of 15 bases separates them. The CDR3 regions of human TCRbeta chains were subjected to immunosequencing. From the authors' description of their analysis: Repertoire TCRs were matched against a reference library of SARS-CoV-2-specific TCRs generated with the MIRA antigen-specificity platform. Breadth was defined as the fraction of unique TCRs that were SARS-CoV-2-associated. Depth was defined as the fraction of total T cells that were SARS-CoV-2-associated. Using the MIRA data, each spike-specific TCR was mapped to the spike region that the TCR reacts to and placed in a CD4 or CD8 class. Log10-transformed breadth and depth values were compared by one-way ANOVA with Sidak's multiple comparisons tests. In TCRdb, the immuneACCESS table is reduced to in-frame sequences with V and J assigned. These tables do not hold every clone; where another copy was compared, an unresolved V gene accounts for under half, and the others remain unexplained. V, J and clone size reflect that table, while D and trimming were determined from the DNA. The sample table holds 100,000 to 120,000 clones, of which roughly 90% were seen once. The biggest ten clones account for 15% of the sample.

The source material was peripheral blood, sampled 28 days after the second AZD1222 dose. The clonotype originates from an adult who received the AZD1222 COVID-19 vaccine. The rearrangement combines TRBV10-1 with TRBJ1-5; no D gene call is confident. The CDR3 here reads CASIRPVDHQPQHF. The nucleotide sequence reads as follows: TGCGCCAGCATTCGACCCGTCGACCATCAGCCCCAGCATTTT.